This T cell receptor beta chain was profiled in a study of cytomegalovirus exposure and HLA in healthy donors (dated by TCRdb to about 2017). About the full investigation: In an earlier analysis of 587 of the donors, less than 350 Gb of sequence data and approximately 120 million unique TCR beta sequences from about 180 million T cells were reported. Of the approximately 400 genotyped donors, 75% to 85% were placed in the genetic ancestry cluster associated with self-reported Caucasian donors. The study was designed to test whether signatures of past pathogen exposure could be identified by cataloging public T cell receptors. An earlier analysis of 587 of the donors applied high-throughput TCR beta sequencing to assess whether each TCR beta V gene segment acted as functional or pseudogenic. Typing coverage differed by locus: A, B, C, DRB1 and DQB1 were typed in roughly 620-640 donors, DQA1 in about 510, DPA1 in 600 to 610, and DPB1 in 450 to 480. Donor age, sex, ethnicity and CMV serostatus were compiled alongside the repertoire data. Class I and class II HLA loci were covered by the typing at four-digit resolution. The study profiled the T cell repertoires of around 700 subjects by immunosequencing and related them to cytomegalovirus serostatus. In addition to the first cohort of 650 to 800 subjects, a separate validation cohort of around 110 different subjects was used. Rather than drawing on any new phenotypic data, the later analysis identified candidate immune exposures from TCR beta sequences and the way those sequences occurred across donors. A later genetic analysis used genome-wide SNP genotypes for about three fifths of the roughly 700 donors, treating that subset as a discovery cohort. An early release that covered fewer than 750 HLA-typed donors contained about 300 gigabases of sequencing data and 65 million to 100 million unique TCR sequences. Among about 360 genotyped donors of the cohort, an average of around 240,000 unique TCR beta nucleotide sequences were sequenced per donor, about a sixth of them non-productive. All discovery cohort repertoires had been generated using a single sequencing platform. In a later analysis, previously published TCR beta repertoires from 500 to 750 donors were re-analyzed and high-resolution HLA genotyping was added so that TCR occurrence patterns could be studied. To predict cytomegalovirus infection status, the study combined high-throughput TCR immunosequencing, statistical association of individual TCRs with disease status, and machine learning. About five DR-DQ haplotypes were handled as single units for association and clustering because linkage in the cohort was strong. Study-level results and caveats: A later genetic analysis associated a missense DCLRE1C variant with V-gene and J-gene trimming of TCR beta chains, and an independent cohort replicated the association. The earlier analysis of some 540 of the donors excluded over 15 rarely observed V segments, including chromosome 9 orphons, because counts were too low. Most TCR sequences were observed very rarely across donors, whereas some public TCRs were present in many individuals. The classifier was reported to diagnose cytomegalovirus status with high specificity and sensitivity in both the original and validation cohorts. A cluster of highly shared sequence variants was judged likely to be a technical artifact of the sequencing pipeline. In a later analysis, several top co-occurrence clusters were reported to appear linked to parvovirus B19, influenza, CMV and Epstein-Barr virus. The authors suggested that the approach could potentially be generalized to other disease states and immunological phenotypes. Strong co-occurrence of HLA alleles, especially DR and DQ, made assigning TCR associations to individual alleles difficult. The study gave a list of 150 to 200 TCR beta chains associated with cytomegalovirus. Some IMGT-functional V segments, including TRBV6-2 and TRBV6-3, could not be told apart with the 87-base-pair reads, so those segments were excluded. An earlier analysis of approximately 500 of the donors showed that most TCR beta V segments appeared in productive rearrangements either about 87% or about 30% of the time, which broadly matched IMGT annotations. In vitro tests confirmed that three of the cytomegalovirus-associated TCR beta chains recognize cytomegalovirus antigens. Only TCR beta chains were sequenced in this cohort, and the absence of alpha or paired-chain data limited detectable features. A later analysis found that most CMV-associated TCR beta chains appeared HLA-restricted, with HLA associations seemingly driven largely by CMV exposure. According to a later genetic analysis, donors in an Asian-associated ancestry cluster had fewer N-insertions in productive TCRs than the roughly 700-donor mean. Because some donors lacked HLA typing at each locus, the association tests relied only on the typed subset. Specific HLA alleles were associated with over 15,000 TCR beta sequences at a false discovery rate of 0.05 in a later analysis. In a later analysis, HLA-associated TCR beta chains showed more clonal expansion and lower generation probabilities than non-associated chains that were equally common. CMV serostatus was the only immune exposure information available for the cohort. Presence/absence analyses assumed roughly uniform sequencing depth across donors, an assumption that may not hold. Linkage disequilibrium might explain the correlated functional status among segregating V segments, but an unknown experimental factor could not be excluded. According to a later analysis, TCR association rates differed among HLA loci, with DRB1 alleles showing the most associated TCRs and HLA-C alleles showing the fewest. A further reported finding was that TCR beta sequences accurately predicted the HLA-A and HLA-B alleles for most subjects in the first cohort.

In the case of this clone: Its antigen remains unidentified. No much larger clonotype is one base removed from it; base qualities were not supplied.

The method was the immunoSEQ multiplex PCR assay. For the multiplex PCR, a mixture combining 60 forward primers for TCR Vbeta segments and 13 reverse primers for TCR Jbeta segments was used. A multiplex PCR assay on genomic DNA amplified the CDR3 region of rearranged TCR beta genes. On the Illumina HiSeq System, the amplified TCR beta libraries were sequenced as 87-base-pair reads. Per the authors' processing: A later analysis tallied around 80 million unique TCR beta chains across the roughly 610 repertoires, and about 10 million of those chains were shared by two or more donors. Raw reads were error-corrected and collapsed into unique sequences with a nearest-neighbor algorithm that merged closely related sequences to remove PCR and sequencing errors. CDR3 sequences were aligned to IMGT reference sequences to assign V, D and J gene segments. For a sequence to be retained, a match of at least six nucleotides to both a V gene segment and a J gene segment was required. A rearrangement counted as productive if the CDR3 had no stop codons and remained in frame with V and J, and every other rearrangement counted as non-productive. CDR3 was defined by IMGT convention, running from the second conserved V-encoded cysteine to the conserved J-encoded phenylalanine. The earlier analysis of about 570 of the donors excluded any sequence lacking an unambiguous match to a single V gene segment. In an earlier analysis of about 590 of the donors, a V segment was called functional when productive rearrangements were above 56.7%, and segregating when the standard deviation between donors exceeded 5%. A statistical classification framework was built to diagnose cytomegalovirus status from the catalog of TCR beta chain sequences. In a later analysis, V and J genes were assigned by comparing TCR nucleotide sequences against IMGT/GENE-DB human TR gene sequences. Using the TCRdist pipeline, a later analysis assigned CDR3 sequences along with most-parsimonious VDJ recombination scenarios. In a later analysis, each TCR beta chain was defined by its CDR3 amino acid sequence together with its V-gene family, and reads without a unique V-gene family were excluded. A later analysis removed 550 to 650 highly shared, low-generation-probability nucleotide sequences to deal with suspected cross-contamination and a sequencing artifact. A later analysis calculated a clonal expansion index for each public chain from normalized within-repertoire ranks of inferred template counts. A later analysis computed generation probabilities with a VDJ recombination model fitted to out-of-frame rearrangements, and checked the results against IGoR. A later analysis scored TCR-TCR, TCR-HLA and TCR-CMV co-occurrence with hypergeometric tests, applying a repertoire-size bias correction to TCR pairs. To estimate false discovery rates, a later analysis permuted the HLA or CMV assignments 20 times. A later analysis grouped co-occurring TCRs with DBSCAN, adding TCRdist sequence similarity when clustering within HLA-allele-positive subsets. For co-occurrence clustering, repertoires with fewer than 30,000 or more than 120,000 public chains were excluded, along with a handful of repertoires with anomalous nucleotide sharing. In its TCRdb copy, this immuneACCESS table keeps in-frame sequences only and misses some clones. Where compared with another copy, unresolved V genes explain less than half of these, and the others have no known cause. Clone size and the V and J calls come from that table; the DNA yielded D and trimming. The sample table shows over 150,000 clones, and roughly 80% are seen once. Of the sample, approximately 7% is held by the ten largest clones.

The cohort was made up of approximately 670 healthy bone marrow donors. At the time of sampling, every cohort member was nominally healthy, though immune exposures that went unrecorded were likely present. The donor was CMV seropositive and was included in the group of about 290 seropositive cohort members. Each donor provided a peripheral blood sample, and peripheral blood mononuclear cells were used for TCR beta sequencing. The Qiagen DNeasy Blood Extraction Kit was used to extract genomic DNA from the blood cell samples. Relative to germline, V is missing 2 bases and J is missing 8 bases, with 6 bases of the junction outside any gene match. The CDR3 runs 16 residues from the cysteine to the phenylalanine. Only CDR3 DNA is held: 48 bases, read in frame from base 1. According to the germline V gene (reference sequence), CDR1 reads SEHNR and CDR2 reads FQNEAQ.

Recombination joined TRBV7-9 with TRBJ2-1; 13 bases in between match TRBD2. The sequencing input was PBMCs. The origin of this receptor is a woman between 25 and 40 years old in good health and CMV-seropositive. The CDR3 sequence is CASSLTLAGGLDEQFF. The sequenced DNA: TGTGCCAGCAGCTTAACACTAGCGGGGGGGCTTGATGAGCAGTTCTTC.